The 9 T cell receptor beta chains listed next were all sequenced from one sample in a study of CD8 T cells in Susac syndrome. With random hexamers, reverse transcription was performed on about 0.5 to 1 ug of RNA. TCRdb passed the immunoSEQ multiplex PCR reads through MiXCR, listing each CDR3 protein once. The sample holds a few hundred thousand distinct CDR3 sequences, 95% seen once. Sample: CD4+ T cells from PBMCs. These receptor sequences come from a human donor with multiple sclerosis.

This clonotype was picked up a small number of times. The rearrangement links TRBV12-3 or TRBV12-4 to TRBJ1-4, with D unclear. V lost 3 bases to trimming and J lost 8 bases, with 4 bases between them. The CDR3 has 11 residues. CDR3 region: CASSFGEKLFF. CDR3 coding DNA: TGTGCCAGCAGTTTTGGAGAAAAACTGTTTTTT.

J is TRBJ1-1 and V is TRBV5-1; 8 nucleotides match TRBD1. The CDR3 has 14 amino acids. Germline lookup yields CDR1 SGHRS and CDR2 YFSETQ. Trimming took 4 bases from V and 4 from J; bases not matched to a gene: 6. CDR3 sequence reads: CASSRTGLATEAFF. Written as DNA, the CDR3 is TGCGCCAGCAGCCGGACAGGGCTGGCCACTGAAGCTTTCTTT.

This clonotype appeared once. CDR3 DNA: TGCAGTGCTACTCCCGGGACAAGCTATGGCTACACCTTC. Translated: CSATPGTSYGYTF. V gene TRBV20-1 combines with J gene TRBJ1-2, with TRBD1 as a possible D gene (6 bases). Germline assignment: CDR1 DFQATT and CDR2 SNEGSKA (reference sequence). The V and J ends lost 4 bases and 4 bases respectively, with 13 bases between them. The CDR3 covers 13 residues.

CDR3 nucleotide sequence: TGCAGCGTTGGGTTTCAGAGGGCTACTGAAGCTTTCTTT. Protein sequence: CSVGFQRATEAFF. V gene TRBV29-1 combines with J gene TRBJ1-1; D call uncertain. V dropped 4 bases and J dropped 5 bases, with 14 bases sitting between them. This CDR3 has 13 residues. In germline, CDR1 is SQVTM, CDR2 ANQGSEA.

J is TRBJ2-5 and V is TRBV20-1; TRBD2 aligns across 10 bases. Looked up from germline, CDR1 is DFQATT and CDR2 is SNEGSKA (reference sequence). The CDR3 totals 14 residues. J gave up 3 bases and V 6 bases, and 7 bases lay outside the gene matches. As DNA, the CDR3 is TGCAGTGCCCGAGCGGGAGGGGGAAAAGAGACCCAGTACTTC. Protein product: CSARAGGGKETQYF.

The gene calls are TRBV3-1 and TRBJ2-1; 14 bases match TRBD2. In germline, CDR1 is LGHDT, CDR2 YNNKEL (reference sequence). The CDR3 consists of 17 residues. J lost 3 bases, V lost 4 bases, and 5 bases had no gene match. CDR3 in DNA: TGTGCCAGCAGCCGTACCGGGACTAGCGGGAGCTACAATGAGCAGTTCTTC. Amino acids: CASSRTGTSGSYNEQFF.

The chain carries TRBV12-3 or TRBV12-4 and TRBJ2-6; D is undetermined. Trimming took off 3 bases at V and 4 bases at J, with 7 bases between the two ends. This CDR3 has 14 amino acids. The CDR3 here is CASSFTMGANVLTF. Here the CDR3 DNA reads TGTGCCAGCAGTTTTACGATGGGGGCCAACGTCCTGACTTTC.

This sequence joins TRBV20-1 and TRBJ2-1; maybe TRBD2 (5 bases). V was shortened by 4 bases and J by 5 bases, with 15 bases between the two germline ends. The CDR3 contains 14 residues. The germline V gene encodes CDR1 DFQATT and CDR2 SNEGSKA (reference sequence). The CDR3 is CSATRLGRDNEQFF. The CDR3 region has the DNA TGCAGTGCTACCCGCCTCGGGCGGGACAATGAGCAGTTCTTC.

The rearrangement links TRBV7-3 to TRBJ2-1, with 11 bases identical to TRBD2. This CDR3 comprises 15 residues. Trimming cost V 3 bases and J 5 bases; bases outside gene matches: 3. CDR1 SGHTA and CDR2 FQGTGA come from the germline V gene. Here the CDR3 reads CASSFSGRAHNEQFF. In DNA form, the CDR3 reads TGTGCCAGCAGCTTTAGCGGGAGGGCTCACAATGAGCAGTTCTTC.